A selection of T cell receptor beta chains follows, all from one sample in a study of PD-1 blockade in mismatch repair-deficient tumors. Repertoires were generated with immunoSEQ multiplex PCR, while TCRdb's copy carries only in-frame clones and drops some. The table has around 38,000 clones, 75% to 85% seen once. This specimen was peripheral blood, taken 4 weeks after starting pembrolizumab. The receptor set was obtained from an adult with mismatch repair-deficient cancer. Each CDR3 is given with its conserved first and last residue.

J | V | CDR3
TRBJ1-2 | TRBV5-1 | CASSLEGGGPGLIGYTF
TRBJ2-7 | TRBV7-9 | CASSSSGGAPYEQYF
TRBJ1-5 | TRBV4-3 | CASSTGLGQPQHF
TRBJ2-1 | TRBV21-1 | CASTPGQGAHEQFF
TRBJ2-1 | TRBV5-6 | CASSFRSGAVEQFF
TRBJ2-3 | TRBV28 | CASSFPGQSKDTQYF
TRBJ1-5 | TRBV5-1 | CASSLERDQPQHF
TRBJ2-7 | TRBV6-1 | CASSAPGTGRLYEQYF
TRBJ2-1 | TRBV27 | CASSACGYTVF
TRBJ2-3 | TRBV6-4 | CASSDSSDSTDTQYF
TRBJ2-1 | TRBV5-4 | CASSWGGTYYNEQFF
TRBJ1-1 | TRBV27 | CASSLQPTADTEAFF
TRBJ1-4 | TRBV10-2 | CASSEGPGSRGANEKLFF
TRBJ2-1 | TRBV11-3 | CASSLFEGDEQFF
TRBJ2-7 | TRBV18 | CASSPRTSGKTYEQYF
TRBJ1-5 | TRBV6-1 | CASSEKGRGDQPQHF
TRBJ2-1 | TRBV10-1 | CASSESVAGASYNEQFF